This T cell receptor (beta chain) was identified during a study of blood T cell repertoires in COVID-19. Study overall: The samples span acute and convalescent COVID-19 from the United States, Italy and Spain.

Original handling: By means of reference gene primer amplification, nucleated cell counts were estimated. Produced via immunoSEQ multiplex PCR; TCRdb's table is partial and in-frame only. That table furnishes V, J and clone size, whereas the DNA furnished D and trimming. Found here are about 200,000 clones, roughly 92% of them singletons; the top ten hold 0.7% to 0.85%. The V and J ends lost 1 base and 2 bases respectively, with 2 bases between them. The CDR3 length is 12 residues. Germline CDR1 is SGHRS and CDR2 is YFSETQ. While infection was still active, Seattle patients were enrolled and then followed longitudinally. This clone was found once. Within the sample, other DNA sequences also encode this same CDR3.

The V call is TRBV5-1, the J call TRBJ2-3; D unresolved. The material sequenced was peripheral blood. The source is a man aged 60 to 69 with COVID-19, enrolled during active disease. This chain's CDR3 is CASSLHTDTQYF. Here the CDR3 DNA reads TGCGCCAGCAGCTTGCACACAGATACGCAGTATTTT. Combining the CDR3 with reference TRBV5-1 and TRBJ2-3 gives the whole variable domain KAGVTQTPRYLIKTRGQQVTLSCSPISGHRSVSWYQQTPGQGLQFLFEYFSETQRNKGNFPGRFSGRQFSNSRSEMNVSTLELGDSALYLCASSLHTDTQYFGPGTRLTVL.